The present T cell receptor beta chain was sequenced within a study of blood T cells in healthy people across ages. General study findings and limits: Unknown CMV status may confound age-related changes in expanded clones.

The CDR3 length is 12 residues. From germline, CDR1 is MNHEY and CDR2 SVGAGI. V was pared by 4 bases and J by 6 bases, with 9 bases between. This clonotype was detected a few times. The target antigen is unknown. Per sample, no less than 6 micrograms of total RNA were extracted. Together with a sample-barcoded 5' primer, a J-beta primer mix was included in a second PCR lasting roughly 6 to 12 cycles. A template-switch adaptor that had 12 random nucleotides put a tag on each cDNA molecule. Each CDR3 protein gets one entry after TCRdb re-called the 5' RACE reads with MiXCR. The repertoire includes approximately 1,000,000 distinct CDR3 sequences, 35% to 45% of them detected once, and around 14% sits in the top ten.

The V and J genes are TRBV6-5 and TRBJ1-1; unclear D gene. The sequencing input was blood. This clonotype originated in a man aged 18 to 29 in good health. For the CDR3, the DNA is TGTGCCAGCAGTTTCTTTGGCGCTGAAGCTTTCTTT. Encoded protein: CASSFFGAEAFF.